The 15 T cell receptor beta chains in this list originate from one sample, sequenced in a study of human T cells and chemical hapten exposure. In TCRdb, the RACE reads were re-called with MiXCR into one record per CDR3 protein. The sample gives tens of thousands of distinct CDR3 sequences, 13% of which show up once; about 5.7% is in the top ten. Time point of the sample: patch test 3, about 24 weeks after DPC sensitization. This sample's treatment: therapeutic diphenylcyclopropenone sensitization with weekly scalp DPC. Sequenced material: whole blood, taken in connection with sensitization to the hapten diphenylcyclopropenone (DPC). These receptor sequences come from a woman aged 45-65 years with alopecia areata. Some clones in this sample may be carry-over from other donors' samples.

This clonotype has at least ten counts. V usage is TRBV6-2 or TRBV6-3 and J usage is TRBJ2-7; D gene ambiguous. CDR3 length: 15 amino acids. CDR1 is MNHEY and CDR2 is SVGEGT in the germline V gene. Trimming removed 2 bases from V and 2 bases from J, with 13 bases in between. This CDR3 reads CASSYEWGPAYEQYF. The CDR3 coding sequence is TGTGCCAGCAGTTACGAGTGGGGTCCTGCCTACGAGCAGTACTTC.

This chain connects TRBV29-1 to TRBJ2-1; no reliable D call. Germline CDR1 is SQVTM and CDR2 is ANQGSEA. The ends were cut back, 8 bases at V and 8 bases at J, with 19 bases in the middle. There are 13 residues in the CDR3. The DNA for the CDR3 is TGCAGCTTCCGCGGCCCCCTTAAAGATGAGCAGTTCTTC. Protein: CSFRGPLKDEQFF.

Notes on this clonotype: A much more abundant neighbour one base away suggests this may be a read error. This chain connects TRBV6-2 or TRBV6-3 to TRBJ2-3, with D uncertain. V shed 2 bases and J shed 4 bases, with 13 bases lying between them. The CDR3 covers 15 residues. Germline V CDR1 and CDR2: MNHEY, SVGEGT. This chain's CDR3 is CASSYPTRAPDTQYF. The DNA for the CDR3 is TGTGCCAGCAGTTACCCGACTCGGGCCCCAGATACGCAGTATTTT.

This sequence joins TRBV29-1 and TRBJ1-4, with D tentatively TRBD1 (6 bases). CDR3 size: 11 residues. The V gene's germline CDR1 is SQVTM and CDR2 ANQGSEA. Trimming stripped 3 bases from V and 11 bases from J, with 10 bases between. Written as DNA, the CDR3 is TGCAGCGTTGAGCAGGGGTTGAAACTGTTTTTT. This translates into CSVEQGLKLFF.

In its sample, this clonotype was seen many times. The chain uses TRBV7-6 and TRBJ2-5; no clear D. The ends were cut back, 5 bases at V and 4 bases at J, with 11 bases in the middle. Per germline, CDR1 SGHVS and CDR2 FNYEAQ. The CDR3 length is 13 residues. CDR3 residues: CASSVVGGETQYF. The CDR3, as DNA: TGTGCCAGCAGCGTAGTGGGTGGAGAGACCCAGTACTTC.

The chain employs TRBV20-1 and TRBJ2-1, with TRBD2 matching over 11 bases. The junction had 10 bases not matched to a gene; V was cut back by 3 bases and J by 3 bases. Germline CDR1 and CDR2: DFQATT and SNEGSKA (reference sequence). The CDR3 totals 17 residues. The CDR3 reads CSASDLAGGLGYNEQFF. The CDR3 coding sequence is TGCAGTGCTAGTGATCTAGCGGGAGGCCTCGGCTACAATGAGCAGTTCTTC.

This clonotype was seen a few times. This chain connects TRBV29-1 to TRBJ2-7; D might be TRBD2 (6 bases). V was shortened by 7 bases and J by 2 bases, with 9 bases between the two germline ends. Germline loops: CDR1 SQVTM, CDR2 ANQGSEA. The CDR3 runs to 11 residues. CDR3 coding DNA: TGCAGCGCCGGGGGAACCTACGAGCAGTACTTC. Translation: CSAGGTYEQYF.

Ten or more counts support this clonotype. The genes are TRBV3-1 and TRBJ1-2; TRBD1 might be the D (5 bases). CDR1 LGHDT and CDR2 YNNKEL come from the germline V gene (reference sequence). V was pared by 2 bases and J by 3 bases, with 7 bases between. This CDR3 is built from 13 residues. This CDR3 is CASSQPGHYGYTF. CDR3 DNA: TGTGCCAGCAGCCAACCGGGGCACTATGGCTACACCTTC.

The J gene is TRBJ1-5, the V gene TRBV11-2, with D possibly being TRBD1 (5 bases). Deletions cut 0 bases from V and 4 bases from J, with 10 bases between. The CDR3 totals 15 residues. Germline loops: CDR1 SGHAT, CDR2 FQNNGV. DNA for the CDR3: TGTGCCAGCAGCTTAGATACGGGGCGGAATCAGCCCCAGCATTTT. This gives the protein CASSLDTGRNQPQHF.

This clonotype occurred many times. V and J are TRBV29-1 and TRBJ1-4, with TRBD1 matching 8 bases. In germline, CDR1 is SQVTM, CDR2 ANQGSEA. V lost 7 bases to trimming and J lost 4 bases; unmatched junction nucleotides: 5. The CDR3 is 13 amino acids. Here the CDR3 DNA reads TGCAGCGCAGCCACAGGGGGTAATGAAAAACTGTTTTTT. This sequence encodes CSAATGGNEKLFF.

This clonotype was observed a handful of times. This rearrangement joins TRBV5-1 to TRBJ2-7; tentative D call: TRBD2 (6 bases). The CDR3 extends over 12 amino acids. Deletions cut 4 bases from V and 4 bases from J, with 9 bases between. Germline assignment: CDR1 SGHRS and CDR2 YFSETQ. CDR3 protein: CASSELAYEQYF. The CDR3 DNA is TGCGCCAGCAGCGAACTAGCTTACGAGCAGTACTTC. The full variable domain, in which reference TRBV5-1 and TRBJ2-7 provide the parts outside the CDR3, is KAGVTQTPRYLIKTRGQQVTLSCSPISGHRSVSWYQQTPGQGLQFLFEYFSETQRNKGNFPGRFSGRQFSNSRSEMNVSTLELGDSALYLCASSELAYEQYFGPGTRLTVT.

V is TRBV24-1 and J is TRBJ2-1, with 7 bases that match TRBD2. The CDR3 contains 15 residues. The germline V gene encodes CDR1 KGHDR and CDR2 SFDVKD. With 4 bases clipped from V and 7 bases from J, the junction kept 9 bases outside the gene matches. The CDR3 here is CATSEAGTTLNEQFF. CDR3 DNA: TGTGCCACCAGTGAGGCCGGGACTACTTTAAATGAGCAGTTCTTC.

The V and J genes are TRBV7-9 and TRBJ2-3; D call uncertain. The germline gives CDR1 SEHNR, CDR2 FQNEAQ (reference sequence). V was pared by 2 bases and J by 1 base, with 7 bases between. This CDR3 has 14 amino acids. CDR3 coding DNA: TGTGCCAGCAGCTTACCCCACCGCACAGATACGCAGTATTTT. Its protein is CASSLPHRTDTQYF.

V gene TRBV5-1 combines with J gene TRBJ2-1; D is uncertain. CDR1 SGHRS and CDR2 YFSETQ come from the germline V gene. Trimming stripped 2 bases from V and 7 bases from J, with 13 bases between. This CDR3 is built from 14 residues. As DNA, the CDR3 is TGCGCCAGCAGCTTAAGGGCAGAGCAAAATGAGCAGTTCTTC. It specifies CASSLRAEQNEQFF.

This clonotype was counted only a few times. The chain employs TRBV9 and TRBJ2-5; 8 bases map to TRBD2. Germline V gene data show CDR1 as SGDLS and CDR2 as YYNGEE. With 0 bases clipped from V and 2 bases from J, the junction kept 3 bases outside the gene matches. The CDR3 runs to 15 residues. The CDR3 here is CASSVVSSGQETQYF. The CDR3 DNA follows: TGTGCCAGCAGCGTAGTGTCTAGCGGGCAAGAGACCCAGTACTTC.